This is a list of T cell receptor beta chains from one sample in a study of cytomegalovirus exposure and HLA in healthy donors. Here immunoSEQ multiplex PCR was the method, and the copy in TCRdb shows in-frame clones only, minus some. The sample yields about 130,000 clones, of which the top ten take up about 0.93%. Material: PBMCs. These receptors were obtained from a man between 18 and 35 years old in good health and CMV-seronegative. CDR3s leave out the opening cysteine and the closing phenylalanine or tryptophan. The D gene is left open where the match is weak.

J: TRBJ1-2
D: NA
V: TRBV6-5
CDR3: ASSYEQGAYYGYT

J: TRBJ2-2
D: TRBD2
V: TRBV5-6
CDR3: ASSLLGGRGTGELF

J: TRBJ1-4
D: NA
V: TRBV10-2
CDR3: ASRGAPRAPNEKLF

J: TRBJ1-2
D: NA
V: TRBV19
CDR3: ASSIGGGGYT

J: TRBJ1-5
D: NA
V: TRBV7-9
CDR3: ASSSQGGGNQPQH

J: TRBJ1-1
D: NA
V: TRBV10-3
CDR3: AITELAGNTEAF

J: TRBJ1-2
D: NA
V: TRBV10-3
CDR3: AISEGEGTNYGYT

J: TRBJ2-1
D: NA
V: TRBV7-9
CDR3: ASSKLVGLF

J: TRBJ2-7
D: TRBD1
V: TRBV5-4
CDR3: ASSSRDRGYEQY

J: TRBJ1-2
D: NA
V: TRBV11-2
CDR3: ASSPTWDTAYGYT

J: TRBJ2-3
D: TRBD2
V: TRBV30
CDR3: AWTLGLAGPSLSTDTQY

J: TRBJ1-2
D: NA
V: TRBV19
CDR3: ASSNAVDGYT

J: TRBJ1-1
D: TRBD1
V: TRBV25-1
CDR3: ASRQQGEAF